These 30 T cell receptor beta chains share one sample of origin, sequenced in a study of T cell responses to AZD1222 COVID-19 vaccine. Produced via immunoSEQ multiplex PCR; TCRdb's table is partial and in-frame only. Of about 110,000 clones detected, over 75% appear once; the ten largest clones hold roughly 13%. The source was peripheral blood, collected on day 0 of MenACWY control vaccination. These receptors all stem from an adult in good health.

This clone appeared once. V gene TRBV7-4 combines with J gene TRBJ1-5, with 9 bases aligning to TRBD1. The V gene's germline CDR1 is SGHVT and CDR2 SQSDAQ. This CDR3 comprises 14 residues. V was clipped by 5 bases and J by 4 bases; unmatched bases: 3. The CDR3 nucleotides are TGTGCCAGCAGCGGGACAGGGTTTAATCAGCCCCAGCATTTT. Its protein is CASSGTGFNQPQHF.

The gene calls are TRBV27 and TRBJ2-7; no clear D gene. The germline gives CDR1 MNHEY, CDR2 SMNVEV (reference sequence). The ends were cut back, 8 bases at V and 4 bases at J, with 15 bases in the middle. The CDR3 extends over 13 amino acids. The CDR3 region has the DNA TGTGCCAGCGCCGGCAGGACCCTTTACGAGCAGTACTTC. Translated: CASAGRTLYEQYF.

This clone was recorded only once. The rearrangement links TRBV7-8 to TRBJ1-1; no definite D call. This CDR3 spans 15 amino acids. Trimming pared 5 bases from V and 4 bases from J, leaving 17 bases between. CDR1 SGHVS and CDR2 FQNEAQ come from the germline V gene. The CDR3 nucleotides read TGTGCCAGCAGCCCCCGCAGGCGCTTGGGCACTGAAGCTTTCTTT. It yields the protein CASSPRRRLGTEAFF. The whole variable domain, filled in from reference TRBV7-8 and TRBJ1-1, reads GAGVSQSPRYKVAKRGQDVALRCDPISGHVSLFWYQQALGQGPEFLTYFQNEAQLDKSGLPSDRFFAERPEGSVSTLKIQRTQQEDSAVYLCASSPRRRLGTEAFFGQGTRLTVV.

This rearrangement joins TRBV5-1 to TRBJ1-2, with a weak D call TRBD1 (6 bases). The germline CDR1 and CDR2 sequences are SGHRS and YFSETQ. The length of the CDR3 is 15 residues. V was cut by 4 bases and J by 4 bases, with 17 bases left in between. The CDR3 coding sequence is TGCGCCAGCAGCCCCGGACAGTCGATCCTCTATGGCTACACCTTC. Protein product: CASSPGQSILYGYTF.

This clone was recorded only once. The chain recombines TRBV16 with TRBJ2-1; D not resolved. CDR1 is KGHSY, CDR2 FQNENV, per germline. V dropped 4 bases and J dropped 8 bases, with 12 bases sitting between them. CDR3 length: 13 amino acids. This CDR3 is CASSPRPRDEQFF. The CDR3 DNA is TGTGCCAGCAGCCCTCGGCCCCGGGATGAGCAGTTCTTC.

The genes are TRBV23-1 and TRBJ1-5, with TRBD1 matching over 7 bases. TRBV23-1 is marked as an open reading frame, function uncertain. V dropped 2 bases and J dropped 0; count of bases not matched to a gene: 13. The CDR3 is 19 amino acids. The DNA for the CDR3 is TGCGCCAGCAGTCAAGGTATCTTGGGACAGCAGATTAGCAATCAGCCCCAGCATTTT. Its translation: CASSQGILGQQISNQPQHF.

The chain employs TRBV6-6 and TRBJ2-2; D gene uncertain. The CDR3 has 15 amino acids. Germline CDR1 reads MNHNY; CDR2 reads SVGAGI (reference sequence). The V and J ends lost 2 bases and 1 base respectively, with 8 bases between them. This CDR3 is CASSYGHLNTGELFF. CDR3 DNA sequence: TGTGCCAGCAGTTACGGTCACCTGAACACCGGGGAGCTGTTTTTT.

The chain carries TRBV7-8 and TRBJ1-1; D is perhaps TRBD1 (5 bases). V gave up 5 bases and J gave up 4 bases, with 17 bases separating them. Germline CDR1 reads SGHVS; CDR2 reads FQNEAQ. This CDR3 has 15 residues. The CDR3: CASSLAPQGGTEAFF. The CDR3 DNA reads as TGTGCCAGCAGCCTGGCCCCTCAGGGTGGCACTGAAGCTTTCTTT.

The V and J genes are TRBV5-1 and TRBJ2-5; D not resolved. CDR3 length equals 12 residues. Between the trimmed V and J ends, which lost 7 bases and 5 bases, there was a span of 12 bases. The germline V gene has CDR1 SGHRS and CDR2 YFSETQ. CDR3 protein: CASGSGGETQYF. In nucleotides, the CDR3 is TGCGCCAGCGGGTCCGGTGGGGAGACCCAGTACTTC.

The chain recombines TRBV24-1 with TRBJ2-1; perhaps TRBD1 as D (6 bases). CDR3 size: 15 residues. Germline CDR1 is KGHDR and CDR2 is SFDVKD. V dropped 6 bases and J dropped 1 base, with 12 bases sitting between them. The chain's CDR3 is CATSSGTPSYNEQFF. As DNA, the CDR3 is TGTGCCACCAGTTCCGGGACACCTTCCTACAATGAGCAGTTCTTC.

V gene TRBV7-2 combines with J gene TRBJ1-1; possibly TRBD1 for D (5 bases). CDR1 is SGHTA, CDR2 FQGNSA, per germline. Trimming removed 5 bases from V and 9 bases from J, with 13 bases in between. The CDR3 runs 12 residues. CDR3 nucleotide sequence: TGTGCCAGCAGCCCGGGGGGGTGGAAAGCTTTCTTT. Protein: CASSPGGWKAFF.

This clone was counted between two and nine times. This chain connects TRBV27 to TRBJ2-2; the D gene is possibly TRBD1 (6 bases). CDR1 is MNHEY, CDR2 SMNVEV, per germline (reference sequence). V was clipped by 5 bases and J by 5 bases, with 12 bases between them. The CDR3 consists of 14 residues. Here the CDR3 DNA reads TGTGCCAGCAGTCCCACTACAGGGACCGGGGAGCTGTTTTTT. This codes for CASSPTTGTGELFF.

The chain links TRBV7-9 to TRBJ1-1; a weak D match, TRBD1 (6 bases). This CDR3 is 15 amino acids long. V was trimmed by 5 bases and J by 4 bases, leaving 17 bases between them. Germline values: CDR1 SEHNR, CDR2 FQNEAQ (reference sequence). The CDR3: CASSPGELQGTEAFF. CDR3 in DNA: TGTGCCAGCAGCCCCGGAGAGCTACAGGGCACTGAAGCTTTCTTT.

The V and J genes are TRBV10-1 and TRBJ1-4, with a tentative D call TRBD1 (5 bases). Germline CDR1 and CDR2: WNHNN and SYGVQD (reference sequence). This CDR3 contains 18 residues. Trimming pared 6 bases from V and 6 bases from J, leaving 26 bases between. The CDR3 nucleotides are TGCGCCAGCAGGACCCTGACCGGACGCCTGGGGGTTGATGAAAAACTGTTTTTT. Its protein product is CASRTLTGRLGVDEKLFF.

The chain uses TRBV24-1 and TRBJ2-7; a weak D match, TRBD1 (6 bases). The CDR3 is 16 amino acids. Germline CDR1 KGHDR, CDR2 SFDVKD. V was trimmed by 2 bases and J by 4 bases, leaving 17 bases between them. The CDR3 reads CATSDSEQGSGYEQYF. The CDR3 DNA reads TGTGCCACCAGTGATTCAGAACAGGGCTCCGGGTACGAGCAGTACTTC.

The chain recombines TRBV28 with TRBJ1-5, with TRBD1 matching 9 bases. Germline V gene sequence: CDR1 MDHEN, CDR2 SYDVKM. The length of the CDR3 is 15 residues. The V gene end was trimmed by 3 bases and the J gene end by 4 bases; junction bases not matched to a gene: 4. This CDR3 reads CASSFRDRENQPQHF. Written as DNA, the CDR3 is TGTGCCAGCAGTTTCCGGGACAGGGAAAATCAGCCCCAGCATTTT.

The chain is built from TRBV29-1 and TRBJ2-2; 8 positions match TRBD2. The CDR3 runs 16 residues. V lost 0 bases to trimming and J lost 0 bases; unmatched junction nucleotides: 3. Germline V CDR1 and CDR2: SQVTM, ANQGSEA. The CDR3 reads CSVEDYGGANTGELFF. The CDR3 DNA sequence: TGCAGCGTTGAAGATTACGGGGGGGCGAACACCGGGGAGCTGTTTTTT.

The chain is built from TRBV4-3 and TRBJ2-6; D ambiguous. Germline V gene lookup returns CDR1 LGHNA and CDR2 YSLEER. CDR3 length equals 14 residues. V gave up 4 bases and J gave up 4 bases, with 8 bases separating them. CDR3 DNA sequence: TGCGCCAGCAGCCCCCTTGAAGGGGCCAACGTCCTGACTTTC. Translating gives CASSPLEGANVLTF.

CDR3 sequence reads: CASSPEVTYGYTF. The DNA of the CDR3 is TGTGCCAGCTCACCCGAGGTTACCTATGGCTACACCTTC. The chain carries TRBV18 and TRBJ1-2; no definite D call. CDR3 size: 13 residues. Between the trimmed V and J ends, which lost 3 bases and 4 bases, there was a span of 9 bases. The germline CDR1 and CDR2 sequences are KGHSH and LQKENI.

V and J are TRBV18 and TRBJ1-1; no clear D. The CDR3 has 13 residues. V dropped 6 bases and J dropped 1 base, with 9 bases sitting between them. In germline, CDR1 is KGHSH, CDR2 LQKENI. CDR3 protein: CASSYTANTEAFF. The CDR3 DNA reads as TGTGCCAGCTCGTATACAGCGAACACTGAAGCTTTCTTT.

The chain combines TRBV7-6 with TRBJ2-3; maybe TRBD2 (6 bases). Germline values: CDR1 SGHVS, CDR2 FNYEAQ. The CDR3 has 15 residues. V lost 1 base and J 3 bases, leaving 11 bases between the germline ends. CDR3 nucleotide sequence: TGTGCCAGCAGCTTAGTGGCGGGACCTACAGATACGCAGTATTTT. It yields the protein CASSLVAGPTDTQYF.

In the case of this clone: Possible read error: a much larger clone is one base away. V usage is TRBV11-3 and J usage is TRBJ1-1; D ambiguous. The CDR3 runs 14 residues. Germline-derived CDR1 and CDR2 are SGHNT and YENEEA. The CDR3 loop reads CASSLNSGNTEVFF. In DNA form, the CDR3 reads TGTGCCAGCAGCTTAAACAGTGGGAACACTGAAGTTTTCTTT.

This chain joins TRBV11-2 and TRBJ2-2; weak D call: TRBD1 (5 bases). V was shortened by 4 bases and J by 2 bases, with 11 bases between the two germline ends. This CDR3 is built from 15 residues. CDR1 and CDR2 (germline): SGHAT, FQNNGV. CDR3 bases: TGTGCCAGCAGCTCTCGGCAGGGCAACACCGGGGAGCTGTTTTTT. Residues: CASSSRQGNTGELFF.

The chain couples TRBV30 to TRBJ1-6; 9 bases fit TRBD1. The length of the CDR3 is 15 residues. CDR1 and CDR2 (germline): GTSNPN, SVGIG (reference sequence). The V segment lost 6 bases and the J segment 10 bases; nucleotides outside the gene matches: 13. CDR3 region: CACNPTGTGNSPLHF. In DNA, the CDR3 is TGTGCCTGCAATCCCACCGGGACAGGGAACTCACCCCTCCACTTT.

The chain uses TRBV28 and TRBJ1-2; TRBD1 might be the D (6 bases). Trimming shortened V by 3 bases and J by 3 bases, and 11 bases separated the two germline ends. CDR3 length: 14 residues. Germline-derived CDR1 and CDR2 are MDHEN and SYDVKM. Written as DNA, the CDR3 is TGTGCCAGCAGTTTCGCGGCAGGGGACTATGGCTACACCTTC. It specifies CASSFAAGDYGYTF.

The CDR3 coding sequence is TGTGCCAGCAGCCGGAGGACTGAAGCTTTCTTT. It encodes CASSRRTEAFF. This rearrangement joins TRBV3-1 (or the pseudogene TRBV3-2) to TRBJ1-1; the D is unclear. Germline loops: CDR1 LGHDT, CDR2 YNNKEL (reference sequence). V lost 4 bases and J 5 bases, leaving 5 bases between the germline ends. The CDR3 contains 11 residues.

The chain uses TRBV7-3 and TRBJ2-2; D ambiguous. Germline lookup yields CDR1 SGHTA and CDR2 FQGTGA. V lost 3 bases and J 4 bases, leaving 12 bases between the germline ends. The CDR3 covers 15 residues. The CDR3 is CASSFGPAGTGELFF. The CDR3 bases are TGTGCCAGCAGCTTTGGTCCAGCTGGCACCGGGGAGCTGTTTTTT.

The V gene is TRBV7-2, the J gene TRBJ2-3; D perhaps matches TRBD2 (6 bases). This CDR3 has 17 amino acids. V lost 1 base, J lost 1 base, and 15 bases lay in between. Germline lookup yields CDR1 SGHTA and CDR2 FQGNSA. For the CDR3, the DNA is TGTGCCAGCAGCTTAGTGGGGACTCCAACAGGCACAGATACGCAGTATTTT. Its translation is CASSLVGTPTGTDTQYF.

V and J are TRBV28 and TRBJ1-5; D not certain. The CDR3 is 10 residues long. Per the germline V gene, CDR1 is MDHEN and CDR2 is SYDVKM. Trimming removed 6 bases from V and 7 bases from J, with 4 bases in between. CDR3 sequence reads: CASSGQPQHF. The CDR3 nucleotides read TGTGCCAGCAGCGGACAGCCCCAGCATTTT.

Only a few counts were recorded for this clone. The gene calls are TRBV29-1 and TRBJ1-2; TRBD1 is a possible D gene (5 bases). The V gene's germline CDR1 is SQVTM and CDR2 ANQGSEA. V lost 4 bases and J 4 bases, leaving 7 bases between the germline ends. The CDR3 contains 11 residues. In DNA, the CDR3 is TGCAGCGTTGGGGGCAGCTATGGCTACACCTTC. It is translated as CSVGGSYGYTF.